Each of the 5 T cell receptor beta chains below was sequenced from the same sample in a study of blood T cell repertoires in COVID-19. The assay was immunoSEQ multiplex PCR, and TCRdb's table has in-frame clones only and misses some. Of roughly 260,000 clones in the sample, approximately 87% were seen once. Input material: peripheral blood. The receptors originated from a woman in her forties or fifties with acute or convalescent COVID-19.

This chain joins TRBV28 and TRBJ1-3, with 10 nucleotides matching TRBD1. The CDR3 has 15 amino acids. Unmatched junction bases numbered 1, after V lost 4 bases and J lost 1 base. Germline CDR1 is MDHEN and CDR2 is SYDVKM. The DNA of the CDR3 is TGTGCCAGCAGTTCGGACAGGGGGTCTGGAAACACCATATATTTT. This translates into CASSSDRGSGNTIYF. Filled out from reference TRBV28 and TRBJ1-3, the complete variable domain reads DVKVTQSSRYLVKRTGEKVFLECVQDMDHENMFWYRQDPGLGLRLIYFSYDVKMKEKGDIPEGYSVSREKKERFSLILESASTNQTSMYLCASSSDRGSGNTIYFGEGSWLTVV.

V gene TRBV5-1 combines with J gene TRBJ2-1, with 9 bases lining up with TRBD2. The V gene's germline CDR1 is SGHRS and CDR2 YFSETQ. V was clipped by 7 bases and J by 4 bases; unmatched bases: 3. CDR3 length: 13 residues. CDR3 loop: CASRLAEYNEQFF. The CDR3 coding sequence is TGCGCCAGCCGACTAGCGGAGTACAATGAGCAGTTCTTC.

V gene TRBV6-4 combines with J gene TRBJ1-5; D is unclear. V was cut by 3 bases and J by 9 bases, with 18 bases left in between. CDR3 size: 15 residues. The germline V gene has CDR1 MRHNA and CDR2 SNTAGT. CDR3 residues: CASSESHGMEWPQHF. The CDR3 DNA is TGTGCCAGCAGTGAATCACACGGGATGGAGTGGCCCCAGCATTTT.

CDR3 bases: TGTGCCAGCAGTTCTCCCCGACAGGGAAACTATGGCTACACCTTC. Amino acid sequence: CASSSPRQGNYGYTF. V usage is TRBV6-2 or TRBV6-3 and J usage is TRBJ1-2; 7 bases are a match to TRBD1. With 4 bases clipped from V and 2 bases from J, the junction kept 7 bases outside the gene matches. Per germline, CDR1 MNHEY and CDR2 SVGEGT. The CDR3 length is 15 residues.

V usage is TRBV28 and J usage is TRBJ1-5, with 8 bases fitting TRBD1. The CDR3 sequence is 13 residues long. The V and J ends lost 11 bases and 2 bases, in that order; junction bases with no gene match: 5. Per germline, CDR1 MDHEN and CDR2 SYDVKM. The CDR3, as DNA: TGTGCCGGGACAGGTTGGGGCAATCAGCCCCAGCATTTT. It codes for CAGTGWGNQPQHF.